This entry describes one T cell receptor (beta chain). The study recruited people aged about 18 to 95 years across roughly 25 US areas. The sample is drawn from a study of blood T cell repertoires in COVID-19. Study overall: Samples came from the United States, Italy and Spain, spanning acute and convalescent COVID-19. T cells, B-cell-depleted T cells, or PBMCs provided the cDNA or gDNA that served as material.

V lost 5 bases and J 4 bases, leaving 11 bases between the germline ends. There are 14 residues in the CDR3. Germline assignment: CDR1 LNHDA and CDR2 SQIVND (reference sequence). In the study's own analysis: The authors estimated nucleated cell counts from reference gene primer amplification. Assay: immunoSEQ multiplex PCR; the TCRdb copy retains only in-frame clones and omits some. V, J and clone size are those of that table, while D and trimming were read from the DNA. The sample consists of about 260,000 clones, about 88% of them appearing once. Sequenced: PBMCs or T cells enriched from blood (not recorded which). V is TRBV19 and J is TRBJ2-2; D gene uncertain. This receptor was obtained from a young man with acute COVID-19. The CDR3 DNA reads TGTGCCAGTAGTTCCGCGTTTCTCACCGGGGAGCTGTTTTTT. This codes for CASSSAFLTGELFF.